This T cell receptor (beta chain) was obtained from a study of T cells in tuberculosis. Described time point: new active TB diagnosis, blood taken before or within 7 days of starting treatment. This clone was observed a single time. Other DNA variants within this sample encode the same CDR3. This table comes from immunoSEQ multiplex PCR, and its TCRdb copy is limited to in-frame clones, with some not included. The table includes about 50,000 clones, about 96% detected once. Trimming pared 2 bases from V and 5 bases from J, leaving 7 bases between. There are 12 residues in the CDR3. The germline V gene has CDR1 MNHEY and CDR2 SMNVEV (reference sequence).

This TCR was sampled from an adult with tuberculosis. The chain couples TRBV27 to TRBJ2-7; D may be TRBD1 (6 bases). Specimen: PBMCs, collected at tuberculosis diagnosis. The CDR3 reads CASSLNRDEQYF. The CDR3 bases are TGTGCCAGCAGTTTAAACAGGGACGAGCAGTACTTC.